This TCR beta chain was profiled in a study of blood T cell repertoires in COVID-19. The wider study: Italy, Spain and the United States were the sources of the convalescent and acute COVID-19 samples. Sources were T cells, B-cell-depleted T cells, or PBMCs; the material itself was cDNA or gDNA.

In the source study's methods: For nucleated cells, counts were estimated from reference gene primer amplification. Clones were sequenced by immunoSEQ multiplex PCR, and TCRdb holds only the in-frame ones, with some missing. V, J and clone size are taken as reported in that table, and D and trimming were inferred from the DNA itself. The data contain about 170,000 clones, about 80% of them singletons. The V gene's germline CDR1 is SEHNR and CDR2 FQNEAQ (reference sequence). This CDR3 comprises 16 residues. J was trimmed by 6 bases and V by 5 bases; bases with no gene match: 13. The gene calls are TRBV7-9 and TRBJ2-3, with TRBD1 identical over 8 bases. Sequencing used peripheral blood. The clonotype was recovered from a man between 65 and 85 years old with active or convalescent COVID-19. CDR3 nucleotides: TGTGCCAGCAGCGCCGGACAGGGCCGCAACTCGGATACGCAGTATTTT. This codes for CASSAGQGRNSDTQYF.